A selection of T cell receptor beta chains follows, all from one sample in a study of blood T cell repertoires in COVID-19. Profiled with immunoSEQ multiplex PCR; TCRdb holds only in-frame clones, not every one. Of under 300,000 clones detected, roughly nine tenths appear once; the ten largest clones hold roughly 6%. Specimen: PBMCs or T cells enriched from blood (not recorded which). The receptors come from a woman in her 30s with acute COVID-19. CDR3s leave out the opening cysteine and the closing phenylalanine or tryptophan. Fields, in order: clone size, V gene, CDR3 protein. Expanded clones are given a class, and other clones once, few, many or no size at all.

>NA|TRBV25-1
ASRNPGLLNTEAF
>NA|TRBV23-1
ASSHPAGTGD
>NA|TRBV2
ASSVADYRSLYEQY
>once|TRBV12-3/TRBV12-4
ASSLGGKEKLF
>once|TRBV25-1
ASSEFVGASAGELF
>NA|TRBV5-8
ASNLMTHTRTDEQY
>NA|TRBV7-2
ASSLRLAGPTDTQY
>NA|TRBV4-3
ASSRYGGMAGELF
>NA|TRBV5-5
ASSSTLTARNTEAF
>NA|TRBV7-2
ASSLYGELTNEKLF
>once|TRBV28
ASSPTGGFETQY
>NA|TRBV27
ASATGASPLH
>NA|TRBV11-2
ASSSSGVYSYEQY
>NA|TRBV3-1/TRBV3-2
ASSQDLRLAEESNTGELF
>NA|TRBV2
ASRASSGRNTGELF
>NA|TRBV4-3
ASSHTRQGRNEKLF
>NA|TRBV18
ASSPNRASSYNEQF
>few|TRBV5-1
ASSFQGAGGSEAF
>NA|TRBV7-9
ASSPTGYEQY
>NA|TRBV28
ASSPGLLLNTGELF
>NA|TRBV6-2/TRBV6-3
ASSSPQVPTGDEQF
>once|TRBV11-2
ASSQMVGEF
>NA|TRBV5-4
ASSLPRTATNTEAF
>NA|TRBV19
ASSPFSYEQY
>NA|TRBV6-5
ASSSSGRAYEQF
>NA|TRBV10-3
AISDGQPSNQPQH
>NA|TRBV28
ASSLSGGLYEQY
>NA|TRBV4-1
ASSSPGQSFYEQY
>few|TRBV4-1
ASSQPGTFRYGYT
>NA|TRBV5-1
ASSLGVWQDSYEQY
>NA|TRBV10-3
AIRSRGSGNTIY
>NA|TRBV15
ATSSGGFGEQY
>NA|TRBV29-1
SVAGQKYGYT
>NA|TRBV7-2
ASSAAGTSGRNEQF
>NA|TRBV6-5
ATPGQANTEAF
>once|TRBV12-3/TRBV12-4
ASSLIGGTEAF
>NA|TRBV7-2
ASSLGTGQARYEQY
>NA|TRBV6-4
ASSTANTGELF
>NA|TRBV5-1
ASSRLGTSGRGAFNEQF
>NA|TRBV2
ASSEEGVGTGELF
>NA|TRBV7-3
ASSSGGNTEAF
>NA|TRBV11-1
ASSLTELKETQY
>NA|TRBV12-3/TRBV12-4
ASSSGTGRAF
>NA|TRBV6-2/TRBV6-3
ASSYPDRGRLGLTTEAF
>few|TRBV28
ASNGGRSGYEQY
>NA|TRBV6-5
ASSYSSGTIVPEAF
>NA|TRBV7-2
ASSPLLAVSNQPQH
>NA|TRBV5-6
ASSAEGGRSGNTIY
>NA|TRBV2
ARDAGGRETQY
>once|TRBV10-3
ASGRGSNEKLF